This record concerns one TCR beta chain sequence. The source of the sample is a study of blood T cell repertoires in COVID-19. Sequencing was performed with immunoSEQ multiplex PCR; in TCRdb, only in-frame clones are kept and a portion is missing. The sample carries some 190,000 clones, approximately 85% recorded once. The CDR3 sequence is 16 residues long. CDR1 and CDR2 (germline): SQVTM, ANQGSEA. With 5 bases clipped from V and 0 bases from J, the junction kept 7 bases outside the gene matches. The sequence came from a woman between 70 and 85 years old with active or convalescent COVID-19. The V call is TRBV29-1, the J call TRBJ1-1; 12 bases map to TRBD1. Sequenced material: peripheral blood. Written as DNA, the CDR3 is TGCAGCGTTTCCGGGACAGGGGGCTTTCTGAACACTGAAGCTTTCTTT. Its protein is CSVSGTGGFLNTEAFF.